This entry features one T cell receptor (beta chain) sequence. Its antigen is still unknown. Scientists amplified the TCR beta CDR3 regions from RNA transcripts. The first round was an RT-PCR with HTBI primers, and the second round was a multiplex PCR. TCRdb itself ran the multiplex PCR reads through MiXCR, one entry per CDR3 protein. The sample lists 560,000 or so distinct CDR3 sequences; 35% to 45% were seen once. These data belong to a study of Graves' ophthalmopathy and Graves' hyperthyroidism. Study as a whole: Being free of ophthalmopathy for 18 months of follow-up defined stable hyperthyroidism.

Germline assignment: CDR1 KGHDR and CDR2 SFDVKD. The CDR3 loop spans 12 amino acids. The V end lost 2 bases, the J end lost 11 bases, and 11 bases lay between the germline ends. The diagnosis was founded upon clinical symptoms, serum thyroxine, TRAb, thyroid ultrasound and orbital computed tomography. Regarding the study as a whole: The 13-signature model separated ophthalmopathy from stable hyperthyroidism at around 86% sensitivity and roughly 83% specificity. Ophthalmopathy progression cases were predicted by the model with 70.59% sensitivity and approximately 74% specificity.

The source of this sequence is an adult man with Graves' hyperthyroidism. The gene calls are TRBV24-1 and TRBJ2-5; the D is unclear. What was sequenced was peripheral blood or thyroid tissue (not recorded which). CDR3 loop: CATSDWLDTQYF. CDR3 DNA: TGTGCCACCAGTGATTGGTTGGATACGCAGTACTTC.